The present T cell receptor beta chain was sequenced within a study of blood T cell repertoires in COVID-19. About the study: Samples of COVID-19 (acute and convalescent) were obtained from the United States, Italy and Spain.

This clone has just one count. This CDR3 comprises 15 residues. Germline CDR1 SGHTA, CDR2 FQGNSA. The V segment lost 5 bases and the J segment 6 bases; nucleotides outside the gene matches: 11. Data came from immunoSEQ multiplex PCR; TCRdb stores just in-frame clones and leaves some out. The sample holds some 230,000 clones, roughly 85% seen once. Sequenced material: peripheral blood. The TCR originated in a man aged 30-40 years who had recovered from COVID-19. The chain links TRBV7-2 to TRBJ2-7, with TRBD2 identical over 9 bases. The CDR3 loop reads CASSVRFSGGLEQYF. Here the CDR3 DNA reads TGTGCCAGCAGCGTCCGTTTTAGCGGGGGACTCGAGCAGTACTTC. The whole variable domain, remainder taken from reference TRBV7-2 and TRBJ2-7, is GAGVSQSPSNKVTEKGKDVELRCDPISGHTALYWYRQSLGQGLEFLIYFQGNSAPDKSGLPSDRFSAERTGGSVSTLTIQRTQQEDSAVYLCASSVRFSGGLEQYFGPGTRLTVT.